The 30 T cell receptor beta chains given below trace back to one sample, sequenced in a study of OX40 agonist ivuxolimab in advanced cancers. The protocol was immunoSEQ multiplex PCR, while the TCRdb copy is restricted to in-frame clones and leaves out a portion. The sample has 31,000 or so clones, approximately 87% seen once. The material sequenced was CD4+ or CD8+ T cells sorted from blood, taken in a trial of the OX40 agonist ivuxolimab. These receptors were taken from an adult with an advanced solid tumor such as melanoma, head and neck, liver or kidney cancer.

The chain couples TRBV5-6 to TRBJ2-3; D is unclear. With 2 bases removed from V and 6 bases from J, the gap between germline ends came to 4 bases. Germline values: CDR1 SGHDT, CDR2 YYEEEE. The CDR3 has 11 residues. The CDR3 loop is CASSFGDTQYF. CDR3 nucleotides: TGTGCCAGCAGCTTTGGGGATACGCAGTATTTT.

As concerns this clone: Mismatch with germline at one junction end may stem from a read error. The CDR3 loop reads CASSLALTSGRYQETQYF. CDR3 in DNA: TGTGCTAGCAGCTTAGCGCTAACAAGCGGGAGGTACCAAGAGACCCAGTACTTC. The chain combines TRBV7-7 with TRBJ2-5; TRBD2 aligns across 9 bases. This CDR3 has 18 amino acids. Germline CDR1 reads SSHAT; CDR2 reads FNYEAQ (reference sequence).

This chain joins TRBV2 and TRBJ2-7; no definite D call. V gave up 5 bases and J gave up 4 bases, with 9 bases separating them. The CDR3 runs 12 residues. Germline assignment: CDR1 SNHLY and CDR2 FYNNEI. DNA of the CDR3: TGTGCCAGCAGTCGGTCATGGTACGAGCAGTACTTC. Amino acid sequence: CASSRSWYEQYF.

The J gene is TRBJ1-2, the V gene TRBV6-6; possibly TRBD1 for D (6 bases). CDR1 MNHNY and CDR2 SVGAGI come from the germline V gene (reference sequence). The CDR3 covers 13 residues. Trimming took 2 bases from V and 8 from J, leaving 12 bases between them. CDR3 protein: CASSYGTGGGYTF. The CDR3 coding sequence is TGTGCCAGCAGTTACGGGACCGGGGGCGGCTACACCTTC.

V gene TRBV14 combines with J gene TRBJ2-5; D may be TRBD2 (7 bases). This CDR3 comprises 16 residues. Germline V gene sequence: CDR1 SGHDN, CDR2 FVKESK. V was cut by 1 base and J by 5 bases, with 17 bases left in between. The CDR3 sequence is CASSQGTGREQETQYF. The DNA for the CDR3 is TGTGCCAGCAGCCAAGGCACAGGGAGGGAACAGGAGACCCAGTACTTC.

The chain uses TRBV5-1 and TRBJ2-3, with unresolved D. Trimming shortened V by 0 bases and J by 4 bases, and 6 bases separated the two germline ends. The CDR3 has 13 amino acids. Germline V gives CDR1 SGHRS, CDR2 YFSETQ. CDR3 bases: TGCGCCAGCAGCTTGGAGGGTGCAGATACGCAGTATTTT. Residues: CASSLEGADTQYF.

This clone was counted a few times. The junction does not match germline at one end; this may be a read error. The chain is built from TRBV6-6 and TRBJ2-7, with 10 bases fitting TRBD1. This CDR3 region has 12 residues. In germline, CDR1 is MNHNY, CDR2 SVGAGI (reference sequence). This chain's CDR3 is CASSMASGTGAF. CDR3 nucleotides: TGTGCCAGCAGTATGGCCTCCGGGACAGGGGCTTTC.

This clone showed up many times. J is TRBJ1-4 and V is TRBV2, with D hard to call. Germline-derived CDR1 and CDR2 are SNHLY and FYNNEI. The V end lost 8 bases, the J end lost 12 bases, and 16 bases lay between the germline ends. This CDR3 is built from 12 residues. CDR3 sequence (DNA): TGTGCCAGCTGTCTTAGACACGTCGAACTGTTTTTT. Its translation: CASCLRHVELFF.

This clone has just a few counts. This CDR3 is CASSLGTNEQFF. CDR3 nucleotide sequence: TGTGCCAGCAGCTTGGGAACCAATGAGCAGTTCTTC. The chain employs TRBV5-6 and TRBJ2-1; no clear D. V gave up 0 bases and J gave up 6 bases, with 4 bases separating them. The V gene's germline CDR1 is SGHDT and CDR2 YYEEEE. This CDR3 is built from 12 residues.

In nucleotides, the CDR3 is TGTGCCAGCAGCTTAGAACTAGAAGGGACCCAGTACTTC. Amino acid sequence: CASSLELEGTQYF. The gene calls are TRBV7-9 and TRBJ2-5; the D gene is possibly TRBD2 (5 bases). Trimming took 1 base from V and 7 from J, leaving 10 bases between them. The CDR3 spans 13 residues. Germline CDR1 reads SEHNR; CDR2 reads FQNEAQ (reference sequence).

The chain uses TRBV4-1 and TRBJ2-7, with TRBD2 identical over 7 bases. After removal of 3 bases from V and 0 bases from J, the junction contained 8 bases not matched to a gene. The CDR3 sequence is 16 residues long. CDR1 is MGHRA, CDR2 YSYEKL, per germline. CDR3 loop: CASSHKGAGNSYEQYF. The CDR3 DNA follows: TGCGCCAGCAGCCATAAAGGAGCGGGGAACTCCTACGAGCAGTACTTC.

This chain links TRBV2 with TRBJ2-5, with TRBD1 matching over 7 bases. Unmatched junction bases numbered 2, after V lost 6 bases and J lost 1 base. CDR1 is SNHLY and CDR2 is FYNNEI in the germline V gene. This CDR3 spans 13 amino acids. The CDR3 nucleotides read TGTGCCAGCAGCCGGACAGGCCAAGAGACCCAGTACTTC. Amino acid sequence: CASSRTGQETQYF.

The DNA for the CDR3 is TGTGCCAGCAGATACCAAAACAATGAGCAGTTCTTC. Translated: CASRYQNNEQFF. The chain is built from TRBV7-8 and TRBJ2-1, with no clear D. V shed 6 bases and J shed 5 bases, with 8 bases lying between them. Germline assignment: CDR1 SGHVS and CDR2 FQNEAQ. The CDR3 totals 12 residues.

The chain couples TRBV4-2 to TRBJ2-1; D is perhaps TRBD2 (5 bases). V lost 4 bases and J 3 bases, leaving 13 bases between the germline ends. Germline CDR1 LGHNA, CDR2 YNFKEQ. The CDR3 contains 15 residues. The DNA for the CDR3 is TGTGCCAGCAGCCTCCGTGGCGGGCACTACAATGAGCAGTTCTTC. It specifies CASSLRGGHYNEQFF.

The V gene is TRBV4-1, the J gene TRBJ2-1; possible D gene TRBD2, 6 bases. Germline V CDR1 and CDR2: MGHRA, YSYEKL. This CDR3 contains 14 residues. The ends were cut back, 3 bases at V and 3 bases at J, with 9 bases in the middle. The CDR3 spells CASSQAGLYNEQFF. In DNA form, the CDR3 reads TGCGCCAGCAGCCAGGCGGGACTCTACAATGAGCAGTTCTTC.

The V and J genes are TRBV19 and TRBJ2-7; 7 positions match TRBD2. The CDR3 runs to 15 residues. Trimming cost V 0 bases and J 7 bases; bases outside gene matches: 9. Germline assignment: CDR1 LNHDA and CDR2 SQIVND (reference sequence). The CDR3 protein is CASSIEPGLSREQYF. The CDR3 nucleotides read TGTGCCAGTAGTATAGAACCGGGACTATCGAGAGAGCAGTACTTC.

In DNA form, the CDR3 reads TGTGCCAGCAGTTTATACAGCCTTAACACTGAAGCTTTCTTT. This gives the protein CASSLYSLNTEAFF. This chain joins TRBV27 and TRBJ1-1; no clear D. The CDR3 contains 14 residues. Germline V gives CDR1 MNHEY, CDR2 SMNVEV (reference sequence). Trimming left V 1 base short and J 2 bases short, with 8 bases between.

The rearrangement links TRBV18 to TRBJ2-1; the D is unclear. The CDR3 extends over 14 amino acids. Trimming took off 2 bases at V and 7 bases at J, with 12 bases between the two ends. Looked up from germline, CDR1 is KGHSH and CDR2 is LQKENI. The CDR3 is CASSPEGFSNEQFF. DNA for the CDR3: TGTGCCAGCTCACCAGAAGGGTTCTCGAATGAGCAGTTCTTC.

The J gene is TRBJ2-1, the V gene TRBV7-3; D is possibly TRBD2 (5 bases). V was cut by 2 bases and J by 7 bases, with 15 bases left in between. Germline loops: CDR1 SGHTA, CDR2 FQGTGA. The CDR3 sequence is 15 residues long. Written as DNA, the CDR3 is TGTGCCAGCAGCTTATCCCCCTACCCGGGGAATGAGCAGTTCTTC. Encoded protein: CASSLSPYPGNEQFF.

The rearrangement links TRBV27 to TRBJ2-2, with D perhaps TRBD2 (5 bases). Trimming left V 6 bases short and J 4 bases short, with 12 bases between. The CDR3 is made up of 14 amino acids. Germline V lookup: CDR1 MNHEY, CDR2 SMNVEV (reference sequence). CDR3 DNA: TGTGCCAGCAGCCGGGGTAGTCTCACCGGGGAGCTGTTTTTT. It encodes CASSRGSLTGELFF.

This chain uses TRBV9 with TRBJ2-5; TRBD2 matches at 12 bases. CDR1 SGDLS and CDR2 YYNGEE come from the germline V gene. The CDR3 length is 17 residues. Trimming at V came to 4 bases and at J to 2 bases, leaving 9 bases not matched to a gene. The CDR3 region has the DNA TGTGCCAGCAGCCCCGGACTAGCGGGAACCCGACAAGAGACCCAGTACTTC. Encoded protein: CASSPGLAGTRQETQYF.

Concerning this clone itself: The junction departs from the called germline gene at one end, perhaps through a read error. V is TRBV2 and J is TRBJ2-1, with TRBD2 matching 11 bases. CDR1 and CDR2 from the germline V gene are SNHLY and FYNNEI. CDR3 size: 17 residues. CDR3 sequence reads: CGSIRVLAGESYNEQFF. The CDR3 nucleotides read TGTGGCAGCATAAGGGTACTAGCGGGGGAATCCTACAATGAGCAGTTCTTC.

J is TRBJ1-1 and V is TRBV19, with 8 bases aligning to TRBD1. CDR3 length: 14 residues. Losses at the gene ends were 2 bases for V and 10 bases for J; bases not matched to a gene: 9. Per the germline V gene, CDR1 is LNHDA and CDR2 is SQIVND (reference sequence). The chain's CDR3 is CASSIMGQATGAFF. DNA for the CDR3: TGTGCCAGTAGTATAATGGGACAGGCAACGGGAGCTTTCTTT.

CDR3 sequence (DNA): TGTGCCAGCAGTTCGACGGCTCAAACGCGTACTAGCTCCTACAATGAGCAGTTCTTC. This codes for CASSSTAQTRTSSYNEQFF. This chain joins TRBV27 and TRBJ2-1, with D perhaps matching TRBD2 (5 bases). Germline lookup yields CDR1 MNHEY and CDR2 SMNVEV (reference sequence). The CDR3 is 19 amino acids. The V end was cut by 4 bases, the J end by 0 bases, with 22 bases between.

This clone was observed a single time. The genes are TRBV9 and TRBJ2-6; D ambiguous. The germline gives CDR1 SGDLS, CDR2 YYNGEE. The CDR3 has 17 residues. V was pared by 4 bases and J by 4 bases, with 18 bases between. CDR3 sequence: CASSLPVLWTGANVLTF. In DNA form, the CDR3 reads TGTGCCAGCAGCCTCCCTGTATTGTGGACCGGGGCCAACGTCCTGACTTTC.

This clone appeared a few times. The rearrangement joins TRBV4-1 to TRBJ2-7; D remains unclear. Trimming removed 0 bases from V and 1 base from J, with 7 bases in between. CDR1 is MGHRA, CDR2 YSYEKL, per germline. The CDR3 consists of 14 residues. The CDR3 DNA is TGCGCCAGCAGCCAAGATTGGGGTTCCTACGAGCAGTACTTC. This sequence encodes CASSQDWGSYEQYF.

The chain recombines TRBV5-1 with TRBJ2-7, with TRBD2 identical over 7 bases. With V trimmed by 4 bases and J by 2 bases, 6 bases remained unmatched. In germline, CDR1 is SGHRS, CDR2 YFSETQ. The CDR3 is made up of 14 amino acids. CDR3 bases: TGCGCCAGCAGCCAGGGAGGGTTGCCCTACGAGCAGTACTTC. It codes for CASSQGGLPYEQYF.

This chain uses TRBV7-6 with TRBJ2-2, with D uncertain. The CDR3 sequence is 15 residues long. Deletions cut 1 base from V and 0 bases from J, with 6 bases between. CDR1 SGHVS and CDR2 FNYEAQ come from the germline V gene. The CDR3 DNA is TGTGCCAGCAGCTTAGGAACCTCGAACACCGGGGAGCTGTTTTTT. Residues: CASSLGTSNTGELFF.

As concerns this clone: A read error may account for a junction end that differs from germline. The chain joins TRBV10-3 to TRBJ2-7; 7 nucleotides match TRBD1. This CDR3 contains 13 residues. Germline loops: CDR1 ENHRY, CDR2 SYGVKD. The CDR3 loop is CASSSGTVYEQYF. The CDR3 nucleotides are TGTGCCAGCAGTTCCGGGACAGTCTACGAGCAGTACTTC.

The V gene is TRBV10-1, the J gene TRBJ2-1; 8 bases align to TRBD1. The V gene's germline CDR1 is WNHNN and CDR2 SYGVQD (reference sequence). The ends lost 3 bases at V and 5 bases at J; junction bases unmatched: 6. This CDR3 comprises 15 residues. The CDR3 DNA follows: TGCGCCAGCAGTGAAGACAGGGGACTGAACAATGAGCAGTTCTTC. It translates to CASSEDRGLNNEQFF.